This T cell receptor (beta chain) originates from a study of cytomegalovirus exposure and HLA in healthy donors. Study-level findings and limits: Roughly uniform sequencing depth across donors was assumed, possibly incorrectly. Reported findings show TCR beta sequences accurately forecast HLA-A and HLA-B alleles in most subjects.

The PCR used 60 Vbeta and 13 Jbeta primers. The repertoire was sequenced with immunoSEQ multiplex PCR; TCRdb's copy has only in-frame clones and lacks some. The listing records around 63,000 clones. To note about this clone: What it binds is not known.

Sequencing was done on a sample of PBMCs. The receptor was isolated from a woman in her 30s in good health and CMV-seronegative.

The DNA of the CDR3 is TGTGCCAGCAGCCAAGCCAGGGCCGGGGAAAAACTGTTTTTT. It specifies CASSQARAGEKLFF. The J gene is TRBJ1-4, the V gene TRBV4-2; D may be TRBD1 (5 bases). Germline lookup yields CDR1 LGHNA and CDR2 YNFKEQ. V lost 1 base and J lost 8, with 11 bases in between. This CDR3 contains 14 residues.